Sequencing of this TCR beta chain was carried out in a study of breast tumors, draining lymph nodes, adjacent tissues. Study outcomes and limitations: That most tumor T cells come from lymph nodes remained unproven. The data were judged consistent with most tumor T cells coming from lymph node and expanding in tumor.

This clonotype was seen repeatedly, ten times or more. Its specificity is not known. Germline V gene data show CDR1 as SGHTS and CDR2 as YDEGEE. The V end was cut by 3 bases, the J end by 2 bases, with 12 bases between. The CDR3 spans 14 residues. TCRdb passed the multiplex PCR reads through MiXCR, listing each CDR3 protein once. The sample includes 45,000 or so distinct CDR3 sequences, roughly 23% of them seen just once. The source material was breast tumor tissue. The source of this sequence is a female donor with breast cancer. Some clones in this sample may be carry-over from other donors' samples. The V and J genes are TRBV5-8 and TRBJ2-7, with D perhaps given as TRBD1 or TRBD2 (5 bases each). The CDR3 sequence is CASSSTGRAYEQYF. The CDR3 DNA reads TGTGCCAGCAGCTCTACGGGACGGGCCTACGAGCAGTACTTC.